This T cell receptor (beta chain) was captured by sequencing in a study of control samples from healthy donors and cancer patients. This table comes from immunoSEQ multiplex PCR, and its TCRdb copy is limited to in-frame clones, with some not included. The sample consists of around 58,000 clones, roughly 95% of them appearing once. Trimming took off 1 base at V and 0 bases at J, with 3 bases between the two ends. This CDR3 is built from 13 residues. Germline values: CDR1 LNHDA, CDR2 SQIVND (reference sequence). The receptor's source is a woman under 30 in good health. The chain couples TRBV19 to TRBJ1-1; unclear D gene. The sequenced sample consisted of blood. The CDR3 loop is CASSIGVNTEAFF. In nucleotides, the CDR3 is TGTGCCAGTAGTATAGGTGTGAACACTGAAGCTTTCTTT.